A single sample gave rise to the 14 T cell receptor beta chains below, sequenced in a study of T and B cells in COVID-19 patients. TRB rearrangements were amplified by multiplex PCR with BIOMED2 TRB-A/B primers. TCRdb processed the multiplex PCR reads anew with MiXCR; each CDR3 protein has one entry. Here the sample spans over 9,500 distinct CDR3 sequences, roughly 30% being singletons. From blood, roughly 250-500 ng of genomic DNA served as TRB template. The sample was blood. The receptors shown here come from a human donor who had recovered from COVID-19.

This clonotype appeared once. DNA for the CDR3: TGTGCCTGGAGAAGGACAGGGGCGGATTCACCCCTCCACTTT. It translates to CAWRRTGADSPLHF. The V call is TRBV30, the J call TRBJ1-6; 9 bases fit TRBD1. V was pared by 3 bases and J by 8 bases, with 5 bases of the junction left unmatched. Germline V CDR1 and CDR2: GTSNPN, SVGIG (reference sequence). The CDR3 has 14 amino acids.

Turning to this clonotype: Being one base from a much bigger clone, this may be a read error. The V call is TRBV12-3 or TRBV12-4, the J call TRBJ2-2; 7 positions agree with TRBD2. The CDR3 loop spans 18 amino acids. This chain's CDR3 is CANSPRRSGGSYTGELFF. The CDR3 bases are TGTGCCAACAGTCCCCGTCGGAGCGGCGGGAGTTACACCGGGGAGCTGTTTTTT.

The chain is built from TRBV27 and TRBJ2-7; no firm D call. Trimming took 4 bases from V and 2 from J, leaving 9 bases between them. The CDR3 is made up of 13 amino acids. The germline V gene has CDR1 MNHEY and CDR2 SMNVEV (reference sequence). CDR3 sequence (DNA): TGTGCCAGCAGTTCGACCGGGCCCTACGAGCAGTACGTC. It is translated as CASSSTGPYEQYV.

The rearrangement links TRBV20-1 to TRBJ2-7; 9 nucleotides agree with TRBD2. V shed 6 bases and J 3 bases; nucleotides not matched to a gene: 6. The length of the CDR3 is 13 residues. Germline V gene data show CDR1 as DFQATT and CDR2 as SNEGSKA (reference sequence). CDR3 in amino acids: CSAKTSGGYEQYF. As DNA, the CDR3 is TGCAGTGCCAAGACTAGCGGAGGCTACGAGCAGTACTTC.

This clonotype has ten or more counts. The chain is built from TRBV5-6 and TRBJ2-1, with D unresolved. The CDR3 is 16 amino acids. CDR1 and CDR2 from the germline V gene are SGHDT and YYEEEE. Between the trimmed V and J ends, which lost 1 base and 4 bases, there was a span of 15 bases. The CDR3 sequence: CASSLKWRGGYNEQFF. The CDR3 DNA is TGTGCCAGCAGCTTGAAGTGGCGAGGCGGTTACAATGAGCAGTTCTTC.

This clonotype has ten or more counts. This chain joins TRBV6-5 and TRBJ2-7; TRBD1 aligns across 8 bases. Germline V gene data show CDR1 as MNHEY and CDR2 as SVGAGI. V lost 8 bases, J lost 2 bases, and 5 bases stayed unmatched. The CDR3 is made up of 13 amino acids. This CDR3 reads CASQDRATYEQYV. CDR3 nucleotides: TGTGCCAGCCAGGACAGGGCCACCTACGAGCAGTACGTC.

By share, this clonotype counts as medium-sized. V usage is TRBV19 and J usage is TRBJ2-2, with unresolved D. The length of the CDR3 is 13 residues. CDR1 is LNHDA, CDR2 SQIVND, per germline (reference sequence). Deletions cut 2 bases from V and 4 bases from J, with 5 bases between. As DNA, the CDR3 is TGTGCCAGTAGTATACTAGGCACCGGGGAGCTGTTTTTT. As protein: CASSILGTGELFF.

By sample share, this clonotype is medium-sized (0.01 to 0.1%). The chain joins TRBV15 to TRBJ2-1, with TRBD2 identical over 9 bases. Germline CDR1 LNHNV, CDR2 YYDKDF (reference sequence). The trim removed 3 bases at V and 10 bases at J, leaving 13 bases unmatched. CDR3 size: 16 residues. The CDR3 sequence: CATSSSLAGSTIEQFF. As DNA, the CDR3 is TGTGCCACCAGCAGTAGTCTAGCGGGATCTACGATCGAGCAGTTCTTC.

By sample fraction, this clonotype is medium-sized. This rearrangement joins TRBV18 to TRBJ2-6; the D gene is possibly TRBD1 (6 bases). Germline V gives CDR1 KGHSH, CDR2 LQKENI. Trimming shortened V by 3 bases and J by 4 bases, and 25 bases separated the two germline ends. The CDR3 has 20 residues. CDR3 sequence: CASSPLAILTGNSGANVLTF. The CDR3 DNA reads as TGTGCCAGCTCACCTTTAGCCATCTTGACAGGCAACTCCGGGGCCAACGTCCTGACTTTC.

This clonotype was observed a few times. The rearrangement joins TRBV11-1 to TRBJ2-7; D is possibly TRBD1 (7 bases). Trimming stripped 5 bases from V and 3 bases from J, with 17 bases between. CDR3 length: 15 residues. CDR1 SGHAT and CDR2 FQDESV come from the germline V gene (reference sequence). CDR3 sequence reads: CASSPYRQGGYEQYV. DNA for the CDR3: TGTGCCAGCAGCCCCTACCGACAGGGAGGCTACGAGCAGTACGTC.

The sample holds many counts of this clonotype. In DNA, the CDR3 is TGTGCCAGCAGCCCTGACGGTCATAGCTCCTACGAGCAGTACGTC. This codes for CASSPDGHSSYEQYV. The rearrangement uses TRBV5-5 and TRBJ2-7; D ambiguous. Germline values: CDR1 SGHKS, CDR2 YYEKEE (reference sequence). The CDR3 runs to 15 residues. Between the trimmed V and J ends, which lost 4 bases and 0 bases, there was a span of 14 bases.

This clonotype is categorized as medium-sized. The V gene is TRBV19, the J gene TRBJ2-2, with 7 bases identical to TRBD1. The V and J ends lost 6 bases and 7 bases, in that order; junction bases with no gene match: 11. Germline lookup yields CDR1 LNHDA and CDR2 SQIVND (reference sequence). The CDR3 has 15 residues. The CDR3: CASRQFSGQDGELFF. The CDR3 DNA reads TGTGCCAGTAGACAATTCTCCGGACAGGACGGGGAGCTGTTTTTT. Filled out from reference TRBV19 and TRBJ2-2, the complete variable domain reads DGGITQSPKYLFRKEGQNVTLSCEQNLNHDAMYWYRQDPGQGLRLIYYSQIVNDFQKGDIAEGYSVSREKKESFPLTVTSAQKNPTAFYLCASRQFSGQDGELFFGEGSRLTVL.

This clonotype has only one observation. V and J are TRBV7-2 and TRBJ2-5, with 7 bases matching TRBD1. CDR3 length: 16 residues. The germline V gene encodes CDR1 SGHTA and CDR2 FQGNSA. Trimming removed 5 bases from V and 0 bases from J; junction bases left unmatched: 9. The CDR3 reads CASSRGDSEYQETQYF. For the CDR3, the DNA is TGTGCCAGCAGCCGAGGGGACAGTGAATACCAAGAGACCCAGTACTTC.

A few counts support this clonotype. The chain carries TRBV7-2 and TRBJ2-1; tentatively, D is TRBD1 or TRBD2 (5 bases each). The CDR3 sequence is 14 residues long. Trimming removed 5 bases from V and 6 bases from J, with 14 bases in between. Germline V CDR1 and CDR2: SGHTA, FQGNSA. CDR3 in amino acids: CASSPPTGTNEQFF. Here the CDR3 DNA reads TGTGCCAGCAGCCCCCCCACCGGGACCAATGAGCAGTTCTTC.